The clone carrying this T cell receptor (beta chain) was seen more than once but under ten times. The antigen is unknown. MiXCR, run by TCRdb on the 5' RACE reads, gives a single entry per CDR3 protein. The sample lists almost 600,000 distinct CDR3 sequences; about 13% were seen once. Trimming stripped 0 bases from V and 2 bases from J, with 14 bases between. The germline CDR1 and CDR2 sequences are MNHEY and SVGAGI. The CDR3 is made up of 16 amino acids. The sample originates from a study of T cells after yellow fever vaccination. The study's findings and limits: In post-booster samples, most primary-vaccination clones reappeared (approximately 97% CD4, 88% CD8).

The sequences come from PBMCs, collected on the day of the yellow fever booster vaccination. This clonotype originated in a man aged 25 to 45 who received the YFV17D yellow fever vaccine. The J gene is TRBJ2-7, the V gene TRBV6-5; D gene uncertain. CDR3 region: CASSYSWQLIPYEQYF. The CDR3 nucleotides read TGTGCCAGCAGTTACTCATGGCAGCTTATTCCCTACGAGCAGTACTTC.